The 6 T cell receptor beta chains reported below all come from one sample, sequenced in a study of blood T cell repertoires in COVID-19. TCRdb's copy holds only in-frame clones and misses some; the assay was immunoSEQ multiplex PCR. The data hold about 71,000 clones, with roughly 86% observed a single time. The sequenced sample consisted of peripheral blood. All receptors derive from a man aged 50 or older with active COVID-19.

The V and J genes are TRBV6-6 and TRBJ2-1, with 8 bases fitting TRBD1. Trimming removed 6 bases from V and 8 bases from J; junction bases left unmatched: 9. Germline CDR1 and CDR2: MNHNY and SVGAGI (reference sequence). CDR3 length: 14 amino acids. The CDR3 is CASSRQGAGDEQFF. The CDR3 bases are TGTGCCAGCAGCAGGCAGGGGGCTGGCGATGAGCAGTTCTTC.

V usage is TRBV19 and J usage is TRBJ2-5; D remains ambiguous. From germline, CDR1 is LNHDA and CDR2 SQIVND (reference sequence). The V gene lost 1 base and the J gene lost 2 bases, with 5 bases spanning the gap. The CDR3 covers 13 residues. CDR3 DNA: TGTGCCAGTAGTATAGGGCAGCAAGAGACCCAGTACTTC. It yields the protein CASSIGQQETQYF.

J is TRBJ1-5 and V is TRBV6-1; possible D gene TRBD1, 6 bases. V gave up 1 base and J gave up 2 bases, with 15 bases separating them. The germline gives CDR1 MNHNS, CDR2 SASEGT. There are 17 residues in the CDR3. CDR3 in amino acids: CASSEGVGGVGNQPQHF. CDR3 nucleotide sequence: TGTGCCAGCAGTGAAGGGGTTGGGGGCGTAGGCAATCAGCCCCAGCATTTT.

The CDR3 spells CASSPTGSYEQYV. CDR3 nucleotide sequence: TGTGCCAGCAGCCCGACAGGGTCCTACGAGCAGTACGTC. The chain is built from TRBV5-8 and TRBJ2-7, with 7 bases lining up with TRBD1. Germline V gives CDR1 SGHTS, CDR2 YDEGEE. With 4 bases clipped from V and 1 base from J, the junction kept 2 bases outside the gene matches. The CDR3 has 13 residues.

This clone has a handful of counts. The genes are TRBV5-1 and TRBJ2-7, with TRBD1 matching 11 bases. Germline values: CDR1 SGHRS, CDR2 YFSETQ. The junction had 1 base not matched to a gene; V was cut back by 0 bases and J by 5 bases. This CDR3 region has 14 residues. The DNA for the CDR3 is TGCGCCAGCAGCTTGGGGACAGGGGGCAACGAGCAGTACTTC. Translating it yields CASSLGTGGNEQYF.

J is TRBJ2-3 and V is TRBV7-9; 7 bases align to TRBD2. CDR1 is SEHNR and CDR2 is FQNEAQ in the germline V gene (reference sequence). Losses at the gene ends were 3 bases for V and 0 bases for J; bases not matched to a gene: 9. This CDR3 region has 17 residues. CDR3 bases: TGTGCCAGCAGCTTTGTCAAGCGGGGCCCAAGCACAGATACGCAGTATTTT. Its protein is CASSFVKRGPSTDTQYF. Variable domain in full (rest from reference TRBV7-9 and TRBJ2-3): DTGVSQNPRHKITKRGQNVTFRCDPISEHNRLYWYRQTLGQGPEFLTYFQNEAQLEKSRLLSDRFSAERPKGSFSTLEIQRTEQGDSAMYLCASSFVKRGPSTDTQYFGPGTRLTVL.